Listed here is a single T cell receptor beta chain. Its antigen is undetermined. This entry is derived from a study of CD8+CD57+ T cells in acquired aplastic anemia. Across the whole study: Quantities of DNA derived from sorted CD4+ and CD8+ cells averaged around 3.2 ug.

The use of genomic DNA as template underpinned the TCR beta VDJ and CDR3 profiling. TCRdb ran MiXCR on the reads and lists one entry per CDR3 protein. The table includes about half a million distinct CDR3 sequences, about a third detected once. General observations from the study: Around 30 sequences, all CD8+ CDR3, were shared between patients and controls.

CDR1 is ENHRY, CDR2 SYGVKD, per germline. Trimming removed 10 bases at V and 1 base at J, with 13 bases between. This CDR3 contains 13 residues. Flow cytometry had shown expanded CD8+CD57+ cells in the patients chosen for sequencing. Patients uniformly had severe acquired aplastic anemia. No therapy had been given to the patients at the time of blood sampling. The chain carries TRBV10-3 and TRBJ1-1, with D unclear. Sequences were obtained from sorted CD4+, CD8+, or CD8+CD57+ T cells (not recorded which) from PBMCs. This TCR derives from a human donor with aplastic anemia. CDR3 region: CATEGRENTEAFF. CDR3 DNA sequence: TGTGCCACCGAAGGTCGCGAGAACACTGAAGCTTTCTTT.